This TCR beta chain was captured in a study of cytomegalovirus exposure and HLA in healthy donors (dated by TCRdb to about 2017). Looking at the study overall: According to an earlier analysis of a few hundred of the donors, 200 million or so T cells yielded some 110 million unique TCR beta sequences and about 300 Gb of sequence data. An early release covering 500 to 750 HLA-typed donors comprised roughly 300 gigabases of sequencing data and around 85 million unique TCR sequences. Of the roughly 400 genotyped donors, around 81% fell in the genetic ancestry cluster associated with self-reported Caucasian donors. The study aimed to test whether signatures of past pathogen exposure could be identified by cataloging public T cell receptors. The T cell repertoires of under 750 subjects were profiled by immunosequencing and related to cytomegalovirus serostatus. A separate validation cohort of 100 to 150 different subjects was used in addition to the roughly 670-subject first cohort. High-throughput TCR immunosequencing, statistical association of individual TCRs with disease status, and machine learning were combined to predict cytomegalovirus infection status. To study patterns of TCR occurrence, a later analysis re-analyzed previously published TCR beta repertoires from under 750 donors and added high-resolution HLA genotyping. Rather than using new phenotypic data, the later analysis identified candidate immune exposures from TCR beta sequences and from how often those sequences occurred across donors. An earlier analysis of some 600 of the donors applied high-throughput TCR beta sequencing to assess whether each TCR beta V gene segment acted as functional or pseudogenic. Donor age, sex, ethnicity and CMV serostatus were compiled together with the repertoire data. In a later genetic analysis, genome-wide SNP genotypes for about three fifths of the roughly 670 donors were used, and that subset was treated as a discovery cohort. Every discovery cohort repertoire had been produced on one sequencing platform. HLA typing covered class I and class II loci at four-digit resolution. The number of typed donors differed by locus: roughly 629-640 for A, B, C, DRB1 and DQB1; some 540 for DQA1; 606 for DPA1; and around 450 for DPB1. Because of strong linkage in the cohort, roughly 5 DR-DQ haplotypes were treated as single units for association and clustering. On average, roughly 250,000 unique TCR beta nucleotide sequences were sequenced per donor among 398 genotyped donors of the cohort, with roughly 18% of those sequences being non-productive.

What the work shows at the level of the full study, not this receptor alone: Broadly in line with IMGT annotations, most TCR beta V segments showed up in productive rearrangements about 87% or about 30% of the time in an earlier analysis of several hundred of the donors. Correlated functional status among segregating V segments might reflect linkage disequilibrium, but an unknown experimental factor could not be ruled out. A later genetic analysis associated a missense DCLRE1C variant with V-gene and J-gene trimming of TCR beta chains, and an independent cohort replicated the association. In a later analysis, more than 15,000 TCR beta sequences were associated with specific HLA alleles at a false discovery rate of 0.05. Roughly uniform sequencing depth across donors was assumed in presence/absence analyses, although this assumption may not hold. This cohort had only TCR beta chains sequenced, and the lack of alpha or paired-chain data limited which features could be detected. According to a later analysis, TCR association rates differed among HLA loci, with DRB1 alleles showing the most associated TCRs and HLA-C alleles showing the fewest. Several of the top co-occurrence clusters appeared to be linked to parvovirus B19, influenza, CMV and Epstein-Barr virus, according to a later analysis. A later genetic analysis reported fewer N-insertions in productive TCRs among donors in an Asian-associated ancestry cluster than the approximately 700-donor mean. For the cohort, immune exposure information was limited to CMV serostatus. Because counts were too low, roughly 16 rarely observed V segments, including chromosome 9 orphons, were left out of the earlier analysis of over 550 of the donors. Most TCR sequences were observed very rarely across donors, whereas some public TCRs were present in many individuals. A further reported finding was that TCR beta sequences accurately predicted the HLA-A and HLA-B alleles for most subjects in the first cohort. Assigning TCR associations to individual alleles was difficult when HLA alleles, especially DR and DQ, strongly co-occurred. A total of 150 to 200 TCR beta chains were listed by the study as associated with cytomegalovirus. The classifier was reported to diagnose cytomegalovirus status with high specificity and sensitivity in both the original cohort and the validation cohort. The authors suggested that the approach could potentially be extended to other disease states and immunological phenotypes. A later analysis found that most CMV-associated TCR beta chains appeared HLA-restricted, with HLA associations seemingly driven largely by CMV exposure. Because HLA typing was unavailable for some donors at each locus, only the typed subset was used in association tests. A cluster of highly shared sequence variants was judged likely to be a technical artifact of the sequencing pipeline. Compared with equally common non-associated chains, HLA-associated TCR beta chains in a later analysis were more clonally expanded and had lower generation probabilities. In vitro tests confirmed that a few of the cytomegalovirus-associated TCR beta chains recognize cytomegalovirus antigens.

The cohort consisted of hundreds of healthy bone marrow donors. At the time of sampling, every cohort member was nominally healthy, though immune exposures that went unrecorded were likely present. The donor was CMV seropositive and belonged to the group of a few hundred seropositive cohort members. Each donor provided a peripheral blood sample, and peripheral blood mononuclear cells were used for TCR beta sequencing. Genomic DNA was extracted from the blood cell samples with the Qiagen DNeasy Blood Extraction Kit. A remark on this clone: It has no known antigen specificity.

Preparation of the library involved the immunoSEQ multiplex PCR assay. For the multiplex PCR, a mixture combining 60 forward primers for TCR Vbeta segments and 13 reverse primers for TCR Jbeta segments was used. The CDR3 region of rearranged TCR beta genes was amplified from genomic DNA with a multiplex PCR assay. On the Illumina HiSeq System, the amplified TCR beta libraries were sequenced as 87-base-pair reads. In the authors' own workflow: In a later analysis, tens of millions of unique TCR beta chains were counted across the roughly 670 repertoires, and roughly 11 million of these chains were shared by at least two donors. Raw reads were error-corrected and collapsed into unique sequences with a nearest-neighbor algorithm that merged closely related sequences to remove PCR and sequencing errors. To assign V, D and J gene segments, CDR3 sequences were aligned to IMGT reference sequences. For a sequence to be retained, a match of at least six nucleotides was required to both a V gene segment and a J gene segment. Rearrangements were called productive when the CDR3 lacked stop codons and stayed in frame with V and J; all others were non-productive. Following IMGT convention, CDR3 was defined as the stretch from the second conserved V-encoded cysteine up to the conserved J-encoded phenylalanine. Sequences without an unambiguous match to a single V gene segment were excluded from the earlier analysis of approximately 600 of the donors. An earlier analysis of a few hundred of the donors called V segments functional above 56.7% productive rearrangements and segregating when the between-donor standard deviation exceeded 5%. To diagnose cytomegalovirus status from the catalog of TCR beta chain sequences, a statistical classification framework was built. In a later analysis, TCR nucleotide sequences were compared against IMGT/GENE-DB human TR gene sequences so that V and J genes could be assigned. Using the TCRdist pipeline, a later analysis assigned CDR3 sequences along with most-parsimonious VDJ recombination scenarios. In a later analysis, each TCR beta chain was defined by its CDR3 amino acid sequence together with its V-gene family, and reads without a unique V-gene family were excluded. As a way to deal with suspected cross-contamination and a sequencing artifact, a later analysis dropped 450 to 600 nucleotide sequences that were highly shared and had low generation probability. In a later analysis, a clonal expansion index was calculated for each public chain from normalized within-repertoire ranks of inferred template counts. A later analysis computed generation probabilities with a VDJ recombination model fitted to out-of-frame rearrangements, and checked the results against IGoR. In a later analysis, hypergeometric tests were used to score TCR-TCR, TCR-HLA and TCR-CMV co-occurrence, with a repertoire-size bias correction applied to TCR pairs. False discovery rates were estimated in a later analysis by permuting HLA or CMV assignments 20 times. In a later analysis, co-occurring TCRs were grouped using DBSCAN, with TCRdist sequence similarity added in when clustering inside HLA-allele-positive subsets. Co-occurrence clustering excluded repertoires with fewer than 30,000 or more than 120,000 public chains, plus five with anomalous nucleotide sharing. The immuneACCESS repertoire file appears here via TCRdb, limited to in-frame rearrangements. These files lack a portion of the clones; in checked studies, under half of the deficit traces to unresolved V genes, and the cause of the others is not known. V and J calls and clone size are as listed in that table; D and trimming were resolved from the DNA. This sample's clone table shows about 88,000 clones. In total, the top ten clones hold 4.5% to 6.5% of the sample.

The source of this sequence is a girl aged 5-17 years in good health and CMV-seropositive. The material sequenced was PBMCs.

In nucleotide form, the sequence is TGTGCCAGCAGCTCCAGGGACAGCTATGGCTACACCTTC. It encodes CASSSRDSYGYTF. In this chain, TRBV5-6 is recombined with TRBJ1-2, with 7 middle bases fitting TRBD1. Trimmed from V: 3 bases; trimmed from J: 4 bases; junction bases lacking a gene match: 3. The CDR3, cysteine through phenylalanine, is 13 amino acids long. Just the 39-base CDR3 DNA is kept, in frame starting at base 1. For CDR1 and CDR2, the germline V gene lists SGHDT and YYEEEE.